The next 13 T cell receptor beta chains were all read from a single sample in a study of blood T cell repertoires in COVID-19. Repertoires were generated with immunoSEQ multiplex PCR, while TCRdb's copy carries only in-frame clones and drops some. The sample lists about 200,000 clones; 86% were seen once. Material: PBMCs or T cells enriched from blood (not recorded which). These receptors were collected from a man aged 35-49 years with acute COVID-19.

This clone has just a few counts. The rearrangement uses TRBV4-2 and TRBJ1-1; 8 bases are shared with TRBD1. The CDR3 sequence is 16 residues long. Germline V gene sequence: CDR1 LGHNA, CDR2 YNFKEQ. After removal of 4 bases from V and 4 bases from J, the junction contained 11 bases not matched to a gene. In DNA form, the CDR3 reads TGTGCCAGCAGCCGACCCACAGGGGGGCCGGGCACTGAAGCTTTCTTT. Protein: CASSRPTGGPGTEAFF.

CDR3 DNA sequence: TGTGCCAGCAGCTTATATGGGACTAGCAATGAGCAGTTCTTC. Its translation: CASSLYGTSNEQFF. V is TRBV7-3 and J is TRBJ2-1; 8 nucleotides match TRBD2. After removal of 2 bases from V and 6 bases from J, the junction contained 3 bases not matched to a gene. This CDR3 has 14 residues. The germline V gene has CDR1 SGHTA and CDR2 FQGTGA.

The V gene is TRBV9, the J gene TRBJ2-7; TRBD2 matches at 8 bases. The CDR3 has 15 residues. The V gene's germline CDR1 is SGDLS and CDR2 YYNGEE. The V gene end was trimmed by 4 bases and the J gene end by 1 base; junction bases not matched to a gene: 7. This CDR3 is CASSSGVAGSYEQYF. The CDR3 DNA reads TGTGCCAGCAGCTCGGGGGTAGCGGGGTCCTACGAGCAGTACTTC.

The chain carries TRBV5-1 and TRBJ1-5, with D unclear. Trimming stripped 1 base from V and 0 bases from J, with 8 bases between. CDR1 SGHRS and CDR2 YFSETQ come from the germline V gene. The CDR3 totals 15 residues. This chain's CDR3 is CASSLSGYSNQPQHF. The CDR3 coding sequence is TGCGCCAGCAGCTTGTCCGGGTATAGCAATCAGCCCCAGCATTTT.

This chain connects TRBV27 to TRBJ2-4, with a possible D match to TRBD1 (5 bases). The CDR3 has 17 residues. CDR1 is MNHEY, CDR2 SMNVEV, per germline (reference sequence). Deletions cut 4 bases from V and 0 bases from J, with 16 bases between. Here the CDR3 DNA reads TGTGCCAGCAGTTCCTTGGACAAAAGCCTAGCCAAAAACATTCAGTACTTC. Translating gives CASSSLDKSLAKNIQYF.

V and J are TRBV19 and TRBJ1-2; tentative D call: TRBD1 (6 bases). This CDR3 contains 13 residues. With 6 bases removed from V and 6 bases from J, the gap between germline ends came to 14 bases. Germline-derived CDR1 and CDR2 are LNHDA and SQIVND (reference sequence). CDR3 DNA sequence: TGTGCCAGTAGGGCACAGGGCCAGGATGGCTACACCTTC. It translates to CASRAQGQDGYTF.

This clone was found a few times. The chain couples TRBV10-1 to TRBJ1-5; a weak D match, TRBD1 (6 bases). Trimming pared 10 bases from V and 3 bases from J, leaving 13 bases between. The length of the CDR3 is 13 residues. Germline-derived CDR1 and CDR2 are WNHNN and SYGVQD (reference sequence). CDR3: CANRTEINQPQHF. CDR3 nucleotide sequence: TGCGCCAACCGGACAGAAATCAATCAGCCCCAGCATTTT.

This clone was found a few times. This chain joins TRBV4-2 and TRBJ2-2; 7 nucleotides match TRBD2. The germline CDR1 and CDR2 sequences are LGHNA and YNFKEQ. The CDR3 length is 18 residues. Germline trimming cut 3 bases from V and 0 bases from J; bases unmatched to any gene: 10. The CDR3 loop reads CASSQTPPGTTNTGELFF. As DNA, the CDR3 is TGTGCCAGCAGCCAGACCCCCCCCGGGACTACGAACACCGGGGAGCTGTTTTTT.

The chain joins TRBV7-9 to TRBJ2-5, with 9 bases aligning to TRBD2. Trimming removed 6 bases from V and 5 bases from J; junction bases left unmatched: 10. CDR1 and CDR2 from the germline V gene are SEHNR and FQNEAQ (reference sequence). The CDR3 has 15 residues. The CDR3 DNA reads as TGTGCCAGCAGTCCAAATAGCGGGAGTGGTGAGACCCAGTACTTC. It yields the protein CASSPNSGSGETQYF.

This chain joins TRBV19 and TRBJ1-2, with TRBD1 matching over 8 bases. CDR1 LNHDA and CDR2 SQIVND come from the germline V gene (reference sequence). Trimming took 0 bases from V and 8 from J; bases not matched to a gene: 8. The length of the CDR3 is 15 residues. The CDR3 DNA is TGTGCCAGTAGTATAGATGGACAGGGATCTGGCGGCTACACCTTC. Protein: CASSIDGQGSGGYTF.

This sequence joins TRBV5-1 and TRBJ1-5; TRBD1 agrees at 8 bases. Looked up from germline, CDR1 is SGHRS and CDR2 is YFSETQ. CDR3 size: 15 residues. Trimming removed 3 bases from V and 4 bases from J; junction bases left unmatched: 6. The CDR3 here is CASSYGTGENQPQHF. The CDR3 coding sequence is TGCGCCAGCAGCTACGGGACAGGAGAAAATCAGCCCCAGCATTTT.

The rearrangement joins TRBV7-3 to TRBJ2-1, with D possibly TRBD2 on 5 matching bases. V lost 5 bases and J 0 bases, leaving 17 bases between the germline ends. The CDR3 length is 17 residues. In germline, CDR1 is SGHTA, CDR2 FQGTGA. DNA for the CDR3: TGTGCCAGCAGCCCCTCGGACTGGGAGAGCTCCTACAATGAGCAGTTCTTC. Protein: CASSPSDWESSYNEQFF.

The rearrangement joins TRBV7-3 to TRBJ2-1; 9 positions agree with TRBD2. Trimming removed 6 bases from V and 1 base from J; junction bases left unmatched: 7. Looked up from germline, CDR1 is SGHTA and CDR2 is FQGTGA. The CDR3 loop spans 16 amino acids. The CDR3 protein is CASRKSSGNSYNEQFF. The DNA of the CDR3 is TGTGCCAGCAGAAAGTCTAGCGGGAATTCCTACAATGAGCAGTTCTTC.